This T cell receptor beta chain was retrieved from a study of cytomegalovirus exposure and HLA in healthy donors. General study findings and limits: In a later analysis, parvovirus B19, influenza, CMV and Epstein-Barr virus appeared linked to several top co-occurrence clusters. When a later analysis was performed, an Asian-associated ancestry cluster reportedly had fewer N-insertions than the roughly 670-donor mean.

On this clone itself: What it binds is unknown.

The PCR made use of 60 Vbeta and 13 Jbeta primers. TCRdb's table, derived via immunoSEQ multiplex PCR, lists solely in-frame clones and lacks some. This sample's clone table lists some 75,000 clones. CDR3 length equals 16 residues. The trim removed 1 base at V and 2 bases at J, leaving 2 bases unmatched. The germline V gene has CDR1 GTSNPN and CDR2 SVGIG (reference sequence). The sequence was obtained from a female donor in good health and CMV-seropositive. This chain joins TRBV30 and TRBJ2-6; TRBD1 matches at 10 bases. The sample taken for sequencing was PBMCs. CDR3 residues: CAWSGQGAAGANVLTF. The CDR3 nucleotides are TGTGCCTGGAGTGGACAGGGGGCAGCTGGGGCCAACGTCCTGACTTTC.